The source of this TCR beta chain is a study of T cell responses to AZD1222 COVID-19 vaccine. Germline CDR1 and CDR2: MNHEY and SMNVEV (reference sequence). V gave up 6 bases and J gave up 8 bases, with 13 bases separating them. The CDR3 runs 13 residues. Clones were sequenced by immunoSEQ multiplex PCR, and TCRdb holds only the in-frame ones, with some missing. The table has 66,000 or so clones, about 90% seen once. Sequencing used peripheral blood, obtained on day 0 of AZD1222 vaccination. The TCR was taken from an adult in good health. The chain couples TRBV27 to TRBJ1-4; tentatively, D is TRBD1 (5 bases). CDR3 DNA: TGTGCCAGCAGCCGGGACCGGCGGGAAAAACTGTTTTTT. Translation gives CASSRDRREKLFF.